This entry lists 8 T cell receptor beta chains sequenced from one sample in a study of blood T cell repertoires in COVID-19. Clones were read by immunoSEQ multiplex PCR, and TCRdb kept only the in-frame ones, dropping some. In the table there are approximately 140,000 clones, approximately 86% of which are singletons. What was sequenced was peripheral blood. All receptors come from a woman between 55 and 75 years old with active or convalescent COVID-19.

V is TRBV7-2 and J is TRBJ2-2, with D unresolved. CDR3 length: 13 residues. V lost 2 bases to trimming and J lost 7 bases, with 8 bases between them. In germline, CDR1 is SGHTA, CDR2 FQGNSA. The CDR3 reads CASSLNEVGELFF. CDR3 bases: TGTGCCAGCAGCTTAAACGAGGTCGGGGAGCTGTTTTTT.

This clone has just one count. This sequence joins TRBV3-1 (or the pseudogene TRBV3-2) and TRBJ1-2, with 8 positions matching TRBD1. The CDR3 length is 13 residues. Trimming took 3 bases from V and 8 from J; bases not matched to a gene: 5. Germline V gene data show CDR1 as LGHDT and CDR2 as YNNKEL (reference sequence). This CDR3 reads CASSQDRVGGYTF. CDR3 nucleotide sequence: TGTGCCAGCAGCCAGGACAGGGTTGGAGGCTACACCTTC.

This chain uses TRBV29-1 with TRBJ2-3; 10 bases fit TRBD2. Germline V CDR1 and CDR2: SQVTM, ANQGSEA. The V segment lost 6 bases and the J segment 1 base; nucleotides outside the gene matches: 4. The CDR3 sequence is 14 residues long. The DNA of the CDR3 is TGCAGCGTAGCCGGGACTAGCGGCACAGATACGCAGTATTTT. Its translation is CSVAGTSGTDTQYF.

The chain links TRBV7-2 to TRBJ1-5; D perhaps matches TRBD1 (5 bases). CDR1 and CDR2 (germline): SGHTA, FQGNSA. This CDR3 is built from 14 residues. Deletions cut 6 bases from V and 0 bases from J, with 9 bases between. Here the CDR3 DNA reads TGTGCCAGCAGTACAGGACCTAGCAATCAGCCCCAGCATTTT. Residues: CASSTGPSNQPQHF. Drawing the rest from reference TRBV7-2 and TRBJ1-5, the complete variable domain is GAGVSQSPSNKVTEKGKDVELRCDPISGHTALYWYRQSLGQGLEFLIYFQGNSAPDKSGLPSDRFSAERTGGSVSTLTIQRTQQEDSAVYLCASSTGPSNQPQHFGDGTRLSIL.

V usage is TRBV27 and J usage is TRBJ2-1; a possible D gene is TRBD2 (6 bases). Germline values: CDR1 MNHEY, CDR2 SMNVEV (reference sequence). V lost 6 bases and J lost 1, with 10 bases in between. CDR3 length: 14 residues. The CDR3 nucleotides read TGTGCCAGCAGGCCGGGGGAGTCCTACAATGAGCAGTTCTTC. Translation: CASRPGESYNEQFF.

CDR3 region: CAIRGGFSHGYTF. In nucleotides, the CDR3 is TGTGCCATCAGGGGGGGATTTTCTCATGGCTACACCTTC. The rearrangement links TRBV10-3 to TRBJ1-2; D might be TRBD1 (5 bases). The germline V gene has CDR1 ENHRY and CDR2 SYGVKD. The CDR3 runs to 13 residues. V was pared by 6 bases and J by 6 bases, with 14 bases between.

CDR3 region: CASSQGTGIQPQHF. The CDR3 DNA is TGCGCCAGCAGCCAAGGGACAGGGATTCAGCCCCAGCATTTT. V gene TRBV4-3 combines with J gene TRBJ1-5; 8 bases fit TRBD1. Unmatched junction bases numbered 2, after V lost 1 base and J lost 6 bases. Germline CDR1 and CDR2: LGHNA and YSLEER. The CDR3 sequence is 14 residues long.

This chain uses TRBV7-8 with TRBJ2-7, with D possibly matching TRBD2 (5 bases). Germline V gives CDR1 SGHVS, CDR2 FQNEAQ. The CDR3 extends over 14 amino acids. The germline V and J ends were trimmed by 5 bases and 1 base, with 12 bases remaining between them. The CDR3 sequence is CASSQRRVSYEQYF. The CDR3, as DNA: TGTGCCAGCAGCCAGAGGCGGGTTTCCTACGAGCAGTACTTC.